The present T cell receptor beta chain was sequenced within a study of beta chain features in type 1 diabetes. V was shortened by 5 bases and J by 5 bases, with 12 bases between the two germline ends. Germline lookup yields CDR1 MNHEY and CDR2 SMNVEV (reference sequence). This CDR3 contains 14 residues. A single heparinised blood sample, averaging approximately 116 mL, was obtained per donor. Study observations and caveats: Insertions at VDJ junctions were less frequent in type 1 diabetes patients. These patients also deleted more nucleotides at the same junctions. The study found that naive, central memory and Treg TCRB repertoires appeared more similar in patients than in healthy donors.

Since all of the isolated RNA was reverse transcribed, expressed TCRB transcripts were what got sequenced. Sequenced by immunoSEQ multiplex PCR; TCRdb stores in-frame clones only, minus some. The sample includes 70,000 to 90,000 clones, about a third of them seen just once. A note on this clone: Its specificity is not known.

The sequenced sample consisted of stem cell memory CD4+ T cells from blood. The J gene is TRBJ1-4, the V gene TRBV27; D not resolved. This clonotype originated in a young woman in good health. CDR3 sequence: CASSPPDGNEKLFF. For the CDR3, the DNA is TGTGCCAGCAGTCCGCCCGACGGGAATGAAAAACTGTTTTTT. Looking up the rest from reference TRBV27 and TRBJ1-4 gives the full variable domain: EAQVTQNPRYLITVTGKKLTVTCSQNMNHEYMSWYRQDPGLGLRQIYYSMNVEVTDKGDVPEGYKVSRKEKRNFPLILESPSPNQTSLYFCASSPPDGNEKLFFGSGTQLSVL.